This T cell receptor beta chain came from a study of T cells in Graves' hyperthyroidism and ophthalmopathy. Notes on the study in general: Onset of ophthalmopathy came a median 6.5 months after the model predicted it.

The V end lost 5 bases, the J end lost 5 bases, and 25 bases lay between the germline ends. From germline, CDR1 is MNHEY and CDR2 SMNVEV (reference sequence). This CDR3 is built from 17 residues. Amplification of TCR beta CDR3 regions was performed using RNA transcripts as template. First-round RT-PCR of the TCR CDR3 relied on the HTBI primer set. In TCRdb, the multiplex PCR reads were re-called with MiXCR into one record per CDR3 protein. The sample has around 520,000 distinct CDR3 sequences; 13% to 15% are singletons. This clonotype showed up many times. The antigen is undetermined. The receptor was derived from a woman aged 18-29 years with Graves' hyperthyroidism. The specimen was blood. The V call is TRBV27, the J call TRBJ2-7; possibly TRBD1 or TRBD2 for D (6 bases each). As DNA, the CDR3 is TGTGCCAGCAGTCTCCGGGGGCCCAGACAGAGCGCCCACGAGCAGTACTTC. The encoded protein is CASSLRGPRQSAHEQYF.